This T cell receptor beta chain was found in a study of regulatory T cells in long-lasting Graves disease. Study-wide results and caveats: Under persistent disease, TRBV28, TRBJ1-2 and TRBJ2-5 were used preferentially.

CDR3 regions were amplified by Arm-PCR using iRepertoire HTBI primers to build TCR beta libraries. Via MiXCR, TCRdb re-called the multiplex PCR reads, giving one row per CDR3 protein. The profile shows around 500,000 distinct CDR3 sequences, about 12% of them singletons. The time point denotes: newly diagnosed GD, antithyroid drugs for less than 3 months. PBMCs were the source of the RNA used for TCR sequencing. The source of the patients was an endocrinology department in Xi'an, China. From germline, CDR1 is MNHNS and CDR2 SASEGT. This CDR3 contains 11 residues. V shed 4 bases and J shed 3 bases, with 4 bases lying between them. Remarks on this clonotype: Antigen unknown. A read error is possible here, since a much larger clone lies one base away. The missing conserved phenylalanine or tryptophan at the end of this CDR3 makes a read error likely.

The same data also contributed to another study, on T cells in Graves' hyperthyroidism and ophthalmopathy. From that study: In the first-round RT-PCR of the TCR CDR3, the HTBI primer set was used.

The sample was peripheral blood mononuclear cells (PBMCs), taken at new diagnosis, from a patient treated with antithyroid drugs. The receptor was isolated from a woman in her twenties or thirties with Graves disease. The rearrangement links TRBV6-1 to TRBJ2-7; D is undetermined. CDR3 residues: CASSAYYEQYL. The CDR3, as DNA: TGTGCCAGCAGTGCCTACTACGAGCAGTACCTC.